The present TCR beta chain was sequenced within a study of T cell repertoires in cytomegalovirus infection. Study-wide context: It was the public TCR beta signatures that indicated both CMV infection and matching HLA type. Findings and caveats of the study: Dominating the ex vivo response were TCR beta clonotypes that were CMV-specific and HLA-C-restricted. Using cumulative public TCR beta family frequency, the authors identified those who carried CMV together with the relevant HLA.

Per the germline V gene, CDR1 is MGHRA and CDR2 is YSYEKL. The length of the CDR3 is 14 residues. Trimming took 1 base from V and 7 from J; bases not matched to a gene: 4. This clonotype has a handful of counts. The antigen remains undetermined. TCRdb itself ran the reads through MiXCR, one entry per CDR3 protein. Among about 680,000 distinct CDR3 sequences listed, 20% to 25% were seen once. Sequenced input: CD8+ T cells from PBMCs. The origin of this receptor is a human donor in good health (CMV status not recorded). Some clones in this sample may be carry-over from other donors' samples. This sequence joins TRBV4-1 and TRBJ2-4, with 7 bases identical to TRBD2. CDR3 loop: CASSQGGGQNIQYF. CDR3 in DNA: TGCGCCAGCAGCCAAGGGGGGGGTCAGAACATTCAGTACTTC.